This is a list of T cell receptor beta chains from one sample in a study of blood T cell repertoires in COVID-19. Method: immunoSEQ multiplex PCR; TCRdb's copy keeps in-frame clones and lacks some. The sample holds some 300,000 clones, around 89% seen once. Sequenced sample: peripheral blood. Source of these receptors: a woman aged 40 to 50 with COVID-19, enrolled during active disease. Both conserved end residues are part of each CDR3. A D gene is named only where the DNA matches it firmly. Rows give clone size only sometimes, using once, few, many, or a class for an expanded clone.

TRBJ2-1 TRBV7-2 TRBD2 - CASSLVVVVGGSEQFF TGTGCCAGCAGCTTAGTAGTTGTGGTGGGAGGGAGTGAGCAGTTCTTC
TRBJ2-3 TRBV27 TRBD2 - CASSYGRGTDTQYF TGTGCCAGCAGTTATGGGCGGGGGACAGATACGCAGTATTTT
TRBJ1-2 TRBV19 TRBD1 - CASRPTGGNYGYTF TGTGCCAGTAGACCGACAGGGGGCAACTATGGCTACACCTTC
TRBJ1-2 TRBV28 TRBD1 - CASSSPQGPTNYGYTF TGTGCCAGCAGTTCCCCACAGGGGCCCACTAACTATGGCTACACCTTC
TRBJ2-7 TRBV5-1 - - CASAEGPPYEQYF TGCGCCAGCGCTGAGGGCCCGCCCTACGAGCAGTACTTC
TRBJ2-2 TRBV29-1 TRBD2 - CSVVTSVLTGELFF TGCAGCGTTGTGACTAGCGTTTTGACCGGGGAGCTGTTTTTT
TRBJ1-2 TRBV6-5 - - CASSFKPLYGYTF TGTGCCAGCAGTTTCAAGCCTCTCTATGGCTACACCTTC
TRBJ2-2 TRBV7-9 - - CASSFPLPDSMNTGELFF TGTGCCAGCAGCTTCCCACTGCCCGACAGCATGAACACCGGGGAGCTGTTTTTT
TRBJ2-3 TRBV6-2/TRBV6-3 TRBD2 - CASSSSGGADTQYF TGTGCCAGCAGTTCGAGCGGGGGGGCAGATACGCAGTATTTT
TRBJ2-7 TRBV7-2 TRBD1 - CASSYRGQGEQYF TGTGCCAGCAGCTACAGGGGTCAGGGCGAGCAGTACTTC
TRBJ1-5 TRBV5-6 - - CASSSRHSNQPQHF TGTGCCAGCAGCTCTCGACATAGCAATCAGCCCCAGCATTTT
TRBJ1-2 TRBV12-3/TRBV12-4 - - CASSHSPNYGYTF TGTGCCAGCAGCCACTCCCCTAACTATGGCTACACCTTC
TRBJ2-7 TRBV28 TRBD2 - CASSLPLAGGGFSYEQYF TGTGCCAGCAGTTTACCCCTAGCGGGAGGAGGCTTCTCCTACGAGCAGTACTTC
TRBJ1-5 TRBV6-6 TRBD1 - CASSGDRGLQPQHF TGTGCCAGCAGTGGAGACAGGGGGCTTCAGCCCCAGCATTTT
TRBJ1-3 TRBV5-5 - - CASSQAGLRLGGNTIYF TGTGCCAGCAGCCAGGCGGGACTACGATTAGGTGGAAACACCATATATTTT
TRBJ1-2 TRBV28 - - CASSISGGYGYTF TGTGCCAGCAGTATCAGTGGAGGCTATGGCTACACCTTC
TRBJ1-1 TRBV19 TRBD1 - CASSMRTGTNTEAFF TGTGCCAGTAGTATGCGGACAGGGACGAACACTGAAGCTTTCTTT
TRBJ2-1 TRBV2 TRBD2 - CASSGNRGTSGGTESSYNEQFF TGTGCCAGCAGTGGTAATAGGGGGACTAGCGGGGGGACCGAGAGCTCCTACAATGAGCAGTTCTTC
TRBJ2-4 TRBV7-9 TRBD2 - CASSISGRRDIQYF TGTGCCAGCAGCATTAGCGGGAGGCGGGACATTCAGTACTTC
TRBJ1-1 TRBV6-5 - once CASQEQVNTEAFF TGTGCCAGCCAAGAACAGGTTAACACTGAAGCTTTCTTT
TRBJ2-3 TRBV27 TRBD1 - CASSKYDRGSTQYF TGTGCCAGCAGTAAATATGACAGGGGCAGCACGCAGTATTTT
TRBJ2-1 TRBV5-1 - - CASSLPSDSNNEQFF TGCGCCAGCAGCCTGCCTTCTGACAGTAACAATGAGCAGTTCTTC
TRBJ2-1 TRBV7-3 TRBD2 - CASSSLAGGPNEQFF TGTGCCAGCAGTTCATTAGCGGGGGGACCCAATGAGCAGTTCTTC
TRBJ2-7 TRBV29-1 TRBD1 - CSARRGTGGRYEQYF TGCAGCGCCCGGAGAGGGACAGGAGGCCGGTACGAGCAGTACTTC
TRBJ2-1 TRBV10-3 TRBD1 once CAISEGGQVRSYNEQFF TGTGCCATCAGTGAGGGTGGACAGGTGAGGTCCTACAATGAGCAGTTCTTC